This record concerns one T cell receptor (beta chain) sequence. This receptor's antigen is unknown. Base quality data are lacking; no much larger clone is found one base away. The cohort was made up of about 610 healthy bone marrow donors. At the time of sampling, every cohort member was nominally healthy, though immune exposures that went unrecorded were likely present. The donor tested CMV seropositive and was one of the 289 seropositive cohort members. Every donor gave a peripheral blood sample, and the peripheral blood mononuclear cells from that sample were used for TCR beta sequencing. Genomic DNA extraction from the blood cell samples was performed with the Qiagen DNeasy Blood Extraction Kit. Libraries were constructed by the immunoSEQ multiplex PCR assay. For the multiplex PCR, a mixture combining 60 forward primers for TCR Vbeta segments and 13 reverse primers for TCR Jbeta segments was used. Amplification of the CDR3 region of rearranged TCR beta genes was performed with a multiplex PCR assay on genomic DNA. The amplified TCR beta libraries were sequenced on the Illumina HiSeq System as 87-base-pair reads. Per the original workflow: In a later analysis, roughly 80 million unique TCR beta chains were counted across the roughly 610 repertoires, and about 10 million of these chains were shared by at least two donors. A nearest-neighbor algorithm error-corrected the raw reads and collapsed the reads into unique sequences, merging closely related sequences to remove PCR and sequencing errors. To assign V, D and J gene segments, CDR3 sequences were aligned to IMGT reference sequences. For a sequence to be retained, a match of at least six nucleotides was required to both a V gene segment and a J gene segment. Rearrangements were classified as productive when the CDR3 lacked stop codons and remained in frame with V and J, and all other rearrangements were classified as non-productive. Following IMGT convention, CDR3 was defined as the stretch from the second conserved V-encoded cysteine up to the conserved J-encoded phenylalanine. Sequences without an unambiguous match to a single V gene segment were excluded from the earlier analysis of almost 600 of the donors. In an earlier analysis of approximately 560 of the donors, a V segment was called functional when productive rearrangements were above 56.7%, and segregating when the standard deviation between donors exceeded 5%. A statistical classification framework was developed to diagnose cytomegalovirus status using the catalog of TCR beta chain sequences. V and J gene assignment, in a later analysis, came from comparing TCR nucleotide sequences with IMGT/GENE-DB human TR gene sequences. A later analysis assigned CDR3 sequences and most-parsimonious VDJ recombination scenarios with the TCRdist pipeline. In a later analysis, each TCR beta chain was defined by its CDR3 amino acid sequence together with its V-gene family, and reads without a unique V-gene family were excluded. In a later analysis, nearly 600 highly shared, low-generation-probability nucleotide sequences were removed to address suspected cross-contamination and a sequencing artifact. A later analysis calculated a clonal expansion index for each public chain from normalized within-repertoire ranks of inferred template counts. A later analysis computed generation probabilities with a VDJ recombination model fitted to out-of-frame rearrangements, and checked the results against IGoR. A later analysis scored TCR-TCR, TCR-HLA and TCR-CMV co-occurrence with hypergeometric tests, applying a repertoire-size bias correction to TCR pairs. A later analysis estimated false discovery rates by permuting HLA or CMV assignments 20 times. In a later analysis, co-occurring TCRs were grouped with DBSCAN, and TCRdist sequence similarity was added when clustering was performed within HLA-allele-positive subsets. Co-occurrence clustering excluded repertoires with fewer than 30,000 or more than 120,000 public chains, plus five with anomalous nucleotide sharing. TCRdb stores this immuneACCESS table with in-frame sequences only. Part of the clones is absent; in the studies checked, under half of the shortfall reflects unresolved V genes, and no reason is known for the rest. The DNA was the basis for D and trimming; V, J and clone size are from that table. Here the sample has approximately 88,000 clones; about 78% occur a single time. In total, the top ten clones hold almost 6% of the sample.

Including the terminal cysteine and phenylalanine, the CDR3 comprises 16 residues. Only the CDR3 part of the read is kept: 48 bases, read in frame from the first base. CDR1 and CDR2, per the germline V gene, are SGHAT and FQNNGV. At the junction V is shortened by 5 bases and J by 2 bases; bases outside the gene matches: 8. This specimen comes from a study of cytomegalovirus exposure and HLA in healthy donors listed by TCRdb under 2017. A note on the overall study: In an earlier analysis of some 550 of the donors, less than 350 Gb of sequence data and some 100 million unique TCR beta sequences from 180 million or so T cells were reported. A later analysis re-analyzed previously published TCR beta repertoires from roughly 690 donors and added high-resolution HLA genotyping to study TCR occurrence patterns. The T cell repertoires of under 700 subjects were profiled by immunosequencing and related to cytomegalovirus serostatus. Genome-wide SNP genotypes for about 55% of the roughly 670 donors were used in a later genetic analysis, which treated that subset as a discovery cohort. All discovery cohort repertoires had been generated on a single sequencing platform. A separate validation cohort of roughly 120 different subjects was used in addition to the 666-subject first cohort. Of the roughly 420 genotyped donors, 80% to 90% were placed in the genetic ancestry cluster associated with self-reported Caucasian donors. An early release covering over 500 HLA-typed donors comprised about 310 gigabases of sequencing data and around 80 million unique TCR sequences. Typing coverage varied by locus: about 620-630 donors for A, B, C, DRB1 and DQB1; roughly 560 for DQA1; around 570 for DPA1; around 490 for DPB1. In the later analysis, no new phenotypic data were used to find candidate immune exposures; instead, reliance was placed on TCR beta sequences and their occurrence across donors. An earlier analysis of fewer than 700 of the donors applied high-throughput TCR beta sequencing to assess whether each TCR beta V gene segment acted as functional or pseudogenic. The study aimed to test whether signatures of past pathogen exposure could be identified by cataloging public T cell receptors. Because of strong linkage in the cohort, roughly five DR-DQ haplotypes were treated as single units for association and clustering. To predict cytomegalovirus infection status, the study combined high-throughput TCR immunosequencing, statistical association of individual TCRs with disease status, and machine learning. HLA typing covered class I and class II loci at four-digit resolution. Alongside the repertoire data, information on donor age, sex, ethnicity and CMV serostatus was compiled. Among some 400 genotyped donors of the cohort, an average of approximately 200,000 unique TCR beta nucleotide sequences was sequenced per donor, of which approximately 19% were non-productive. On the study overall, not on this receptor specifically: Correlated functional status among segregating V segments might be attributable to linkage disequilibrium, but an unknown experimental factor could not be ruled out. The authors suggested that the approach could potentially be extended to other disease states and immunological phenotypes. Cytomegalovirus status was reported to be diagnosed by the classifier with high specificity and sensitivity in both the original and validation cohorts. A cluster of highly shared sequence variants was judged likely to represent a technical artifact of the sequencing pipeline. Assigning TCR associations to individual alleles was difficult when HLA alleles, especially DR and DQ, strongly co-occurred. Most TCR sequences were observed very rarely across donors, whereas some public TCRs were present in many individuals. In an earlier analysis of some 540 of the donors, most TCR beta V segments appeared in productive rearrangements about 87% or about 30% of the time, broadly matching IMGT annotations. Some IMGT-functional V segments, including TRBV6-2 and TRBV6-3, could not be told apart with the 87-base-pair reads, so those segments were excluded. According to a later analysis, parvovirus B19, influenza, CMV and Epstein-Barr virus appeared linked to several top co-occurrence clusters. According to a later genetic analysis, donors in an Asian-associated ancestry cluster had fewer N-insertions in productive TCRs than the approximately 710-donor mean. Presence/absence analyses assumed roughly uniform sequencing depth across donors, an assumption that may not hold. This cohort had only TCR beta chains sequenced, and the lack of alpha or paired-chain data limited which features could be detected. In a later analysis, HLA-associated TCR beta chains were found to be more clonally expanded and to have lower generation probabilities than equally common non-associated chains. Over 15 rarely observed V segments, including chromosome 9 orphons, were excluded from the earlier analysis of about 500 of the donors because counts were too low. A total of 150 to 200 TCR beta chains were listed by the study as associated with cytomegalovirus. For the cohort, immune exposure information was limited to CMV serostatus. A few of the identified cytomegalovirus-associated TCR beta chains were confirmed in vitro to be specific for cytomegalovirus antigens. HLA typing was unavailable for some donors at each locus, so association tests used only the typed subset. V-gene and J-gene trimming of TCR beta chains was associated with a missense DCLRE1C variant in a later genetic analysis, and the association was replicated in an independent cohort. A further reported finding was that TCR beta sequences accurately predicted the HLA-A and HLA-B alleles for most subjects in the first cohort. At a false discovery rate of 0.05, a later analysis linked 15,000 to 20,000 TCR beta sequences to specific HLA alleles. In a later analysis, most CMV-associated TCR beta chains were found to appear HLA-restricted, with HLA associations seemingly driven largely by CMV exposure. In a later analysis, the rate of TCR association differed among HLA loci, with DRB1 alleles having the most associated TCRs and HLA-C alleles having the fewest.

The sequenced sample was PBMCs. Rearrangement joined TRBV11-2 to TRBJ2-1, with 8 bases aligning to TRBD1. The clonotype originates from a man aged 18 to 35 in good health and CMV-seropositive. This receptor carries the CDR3 CASSPLGQGPYNEQFF. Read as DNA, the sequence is TGTGCCAGCAGCCCCCTCGGACAGGGCCCCTACAATGAGCAGTTCTTC.